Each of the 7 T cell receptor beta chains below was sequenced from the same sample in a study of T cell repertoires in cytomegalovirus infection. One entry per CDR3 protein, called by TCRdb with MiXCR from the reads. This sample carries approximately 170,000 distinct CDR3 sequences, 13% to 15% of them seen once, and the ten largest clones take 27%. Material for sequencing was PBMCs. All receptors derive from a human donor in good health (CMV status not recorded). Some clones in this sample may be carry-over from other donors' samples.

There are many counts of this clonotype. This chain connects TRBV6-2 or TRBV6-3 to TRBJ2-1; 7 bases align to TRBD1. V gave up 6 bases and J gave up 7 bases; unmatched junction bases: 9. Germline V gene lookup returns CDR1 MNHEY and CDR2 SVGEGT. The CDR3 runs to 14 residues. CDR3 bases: TGTGCCAGCAGGGCAATACCCAGGGGGAATGAGCAGTTCTTC. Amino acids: CASRAIPRGNEQFF.

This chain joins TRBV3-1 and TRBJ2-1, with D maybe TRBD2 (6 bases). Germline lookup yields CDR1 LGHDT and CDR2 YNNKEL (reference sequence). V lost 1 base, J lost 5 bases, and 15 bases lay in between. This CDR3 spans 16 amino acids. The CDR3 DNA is TGTGCCAGCAGCCAAGGATTATGGGGGAGGAACAATGAGCAGTTCTTC. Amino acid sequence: CASSQGLWGRNNEQFF.

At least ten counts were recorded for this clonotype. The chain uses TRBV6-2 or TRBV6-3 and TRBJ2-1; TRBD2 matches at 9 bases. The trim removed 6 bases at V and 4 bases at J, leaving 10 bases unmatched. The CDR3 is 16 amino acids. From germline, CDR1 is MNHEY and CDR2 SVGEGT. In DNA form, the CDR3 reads TGTGCCAGCAGCCGTATTCTAGCGGGGTCTTACAATGAGCAGTTCTTC. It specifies CASSRILAGSYNEQFF.

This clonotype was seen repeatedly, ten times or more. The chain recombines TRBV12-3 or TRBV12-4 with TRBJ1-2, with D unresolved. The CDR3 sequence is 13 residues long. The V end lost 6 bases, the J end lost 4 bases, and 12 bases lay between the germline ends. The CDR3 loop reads CASSPRTGYGYTF. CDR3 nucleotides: TGTGCCAGCAGCCCCCGGACTGGCTATGGCTACACCTTC.

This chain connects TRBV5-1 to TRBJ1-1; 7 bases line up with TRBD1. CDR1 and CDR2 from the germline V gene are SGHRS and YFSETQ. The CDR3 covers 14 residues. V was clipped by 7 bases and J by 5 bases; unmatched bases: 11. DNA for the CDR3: TGCGCCAGCCGGGCGGAGGGGGCTCGAACTGAAGCTTTCTTT. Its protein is CASRAEGARTEAFF. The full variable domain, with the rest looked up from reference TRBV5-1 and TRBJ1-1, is KAGVTQTPRYLIKTRGQQVTLSCSPISGHRSVSWYQQTPGQGLQFLFEYFSETQRNKGNFPGRFSGRQFSNSRSEMNVSTLELGDSALYLCASRAEGARTEAFFGQGTRLTVV.

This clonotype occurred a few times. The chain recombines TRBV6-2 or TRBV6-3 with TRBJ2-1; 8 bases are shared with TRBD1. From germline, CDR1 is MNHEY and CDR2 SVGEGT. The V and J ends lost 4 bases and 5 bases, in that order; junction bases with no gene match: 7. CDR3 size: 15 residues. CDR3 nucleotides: TGTGCCAGCAGTTCCCCGGGACAGGCTAACAATGAGCAGTTCTTC. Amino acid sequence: CASSSPGQANNEQFF.

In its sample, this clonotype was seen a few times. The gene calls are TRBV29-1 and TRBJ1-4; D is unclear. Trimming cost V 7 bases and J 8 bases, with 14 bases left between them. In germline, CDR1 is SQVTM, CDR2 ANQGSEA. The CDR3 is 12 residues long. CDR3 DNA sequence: TGCAGCGCCGGAGGAGGAGGGGAAAAACTGTTTTTT. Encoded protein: CSAGGGGEKLFF.